Each of the 32 T cell receptor beta chains below was sequenced from the same sample in a study of neoadjuvant anti-PD-1 for oral cavity cancer. Here immunoSEQ multiplex PCR was the method, and the copy in TCRdb shows in-frame clones only, minus some. Of about 42,000 clones listed, about three quarters are singletons. Documented time point: after neoadjuvant nivolumab, at surgical resection. The starting material was PBMCs, obtained after nivolumab (anti-PD-1) treatment. The receptors stem from a person aged 35 to 85 with oral cavity squamous cell carcinoma.

This clone was detected only once. The chain joins TRBV19 to TRBJ1-1; D call uncertain. Germline V gene lookup returns CDR1 LNHDA and CDR2 SQIVND (reference sequence). Trimming took off 3 bases at V and 1 base at J, with 9 bases between the two ends. The CDR3 is 14 amino acids. The CDR3 region has the DNA TGTGCCAGTAGTATGGTCCAGCCGAACACTGAAGCTTTCTTT. It translates to CASSMVQPNTEAFF.

V usage is TRBV19 and J usage is TRBJ1-5, with a possible D match to TRBD1 (6 bases). Per germline, CDR1 LNHDA and CDR2 SQIVND (reference sequence). This CDR3 has 14 amino acids. Trimming cost V 3 bases and J 7 bases, with 13 bases left between them. CDR3 bases: TGTGCCAGTAGTATGGGGGCACAGGGACAGCCCCAGCATTTT. Translated, it gives CASSMGAQGQPQHF.

This clone was detected only once. The J gene is TRBJ1-2, the V gene TRBV27; 9 bases are a match to TRBD1. Germline CDR1 reads MNHEY; CDR2 reads SMNVEV (reference sequence). Unmatched junction bases numbered 12, after V lost 4 bases and J lost 6 bases. The CDR3 totals 16 residues. The CDR3 reads CASSYQGTGKPHGYTF. The CDR3 DNA reads TGTGCCAGCAGTTACCAGGGGACAGGGAAGCCTCATGGCTACACCTTC.

By sample fraction, this clone is medium-sized. The DNA of the CDR3 is TGTGCCAGCAGTTTGGGGACTAGCGCCTACCAAGAGACCCAGTACTTC. It is translated as CASSLGTSAYQETQYF. The rearrangement uses TRBV27 and TRBJ2-5; 10 bases map to TRBD2. The germline V gene encodes CDR1 MNHEY and CDR2 SMNVEV (reference sequence). The ends lost 3 bases at V and 0 bases at J; junction bases unmatched: 4. This CDR3 is built from 16 residues.

The chain combines TRBV6-1 with TRBJ2-5; 9 bases are shared with TRBD1. The CDR3 contains 14 residues. Looked up from germline, CDR1 is MNHNS and CDR2 is SASEGT. The junction had 7 bases not matched to a gene; V was cut back by 4 bases and J by 7 bases. The CDR3 region has the DNA TGTGCCAGCAGTGCCTTGGGACAGGGAGTGACCCAGTACTTC. Its translation: CASSALGQGVTQYF.

The chain is built from TRBV25-1 and TRBJ1-1; possible D gene TRBD1, 5 bases. The CDR3 contains 14 residues. V shed 6 bases and J shed 3 bases, with 14 bases lying between them. In germline, CDR1 is MGHDK, CDR2 SYGVNS. CDR3: CASSRNRRDTEAFF. DNA of the CDR3: TGTGCCAGCAGCAGAAACAGGAGGGACACTGAAGCTTTCTTT.

The chain carries TRBV11-2 and TRBJ2-5, with 7 nucleotides matching TRBD2. The germline V gene has CDR1 SGHAT and CDR2 FQNNGV. The CDR3 contains 13 residues. After removal of 8 bases from V and 2 bases from J, the junction contained 5 bases not matched to a gene. CDR3 nucleotide sequence: TGTGCCAGCGGGGGACTACCTCAAGAGACCCAGTACTTC. Translated, it gives CASGGLPQETQYF.

This chain joins TRBV25-1 and TRBJ2-2; 10 nucleotides agree with TRBD2. The CDR3 spans 16 residues. Germline V gene lookup returns CDR1 MGHDK and CDR2 SYGVNS. V shed 5 bases, J shed 1 base, and the junction held 4 bases outside the gene matches. The DNA for the CDR3 is TGTGCCAGCAGTCGGAGACTAGCGGGGAACACCGGGGAGCTGTTTTTT. Encoded protein: CASSRRLAGNTGELFF. Full variable domain (missing parts from reference TRBV25-1 and TRBJ2-2): EADIYQTPRYLVIGTGKKITLECSQTMGHDKMYWYQQDPGMELHLIHYSYGVNSTEKGDLSSESTVSRIRTEHFPLTLESARPSHTSQYLCASSRRLAGNTGELFFGEGSRLTVL.

This clone was picked up a small number of times. The V gene is TRBV5-6, the J gene TRBJ1-1; the D gene is possibly TRBD1 (5 bases). CDR3 length: 17 residues. The germline V and J ends were trimmed by 4 bases and 0 bases, with 19 bases remaining between them. Germline-derived CDR1 and CDR2 are SGHDT and YYEEEE. The CDR3 protein is CASSLETQGRMNTEAFF. The CDR3 bases are TGTGCCAGCAGCCTTGAGACGCAGGGTCGCATGAACACTGAAGCTTTCTTT.

The table lists this clone with a few counts. J is TRBJ1-6 and V is TRBV18, with D tentatively TRBD1 (6 bases). The CDR3 totals 15 residues. V lost 3 bases and J lost 7, with 13 bases in between. Germline V gene sequence: CDR1 KGHSH, CDR2 LQKENI. The DNA for the CDR3 is TGTGCCAGCTCACCCCTACAGGGATTGAATTCACCCCTCCACTTT. Translating gives CASSPLQGLNSPLHF.

The V gene is TRBV2, the J gene TRBJ2-2; D may be TRBD2 (5 bases). Looked up from germline, CDR1 is SNHLY and CDR2 is FYNNEI. The CDR3 extends over 16 amino acids. The V end was cut by 3 bases, the J end by 4 bases, with 15 bases between. The CDR3 protein is CASSEDRLGSTGELFF. CDR3 nucleotide sequence: TGTGCCAGCAGTGAGGATCGGCTGGGGAGCACCGGGGAGCTGTTTTTT.

This chain connects TRBV19 to TRBJ1-5; D is uncertain. CDR1 and CDR2 (germline): LNHDA, SQIVND (reference sequence). The CDR3 has 15 residues. V lost 9 bases and J 0 bases, leaving 15 bases between the germline ends. The CDR3 sequence: CASSPEDHSNQPQHF. For the CDR3, the DNA is TGTGCCAGCAGCCCGGAGGACCATAGCAATCAGCCCCAGCATTTT.

This clone was recorded once. V gene TRBV15 combines with J gene TRBJ1-1; 8 bases agree with TRBD1. The CDR3 runs 14 residues. V shed 2 bases and J 6 bases; nucleotides not matched to a gene: 5. Germline CDR1 and CDR2: LNHNV and YYDKDF (reference sequence). This chain's CDR3 is CATSRSDRGAEAFF. The CDR3 nucleotides are TGTGCCACCAGCAGATCCGACAGGGGCGCTGAAGCTTTCTTT.

The J gene is TRBJ2-3, the V gene TRBV11-2; 8 bases align to TRBD2. Germline V gives CDR1 SGHAT, CDR2 FQNNGV. With 0 bases clipped from V and 6 bases from J, the junction kept 11 bases outside the gene matches. The CDR3 has 17 amino acids. In DNA form, the CDR3 reads TGTGCCAGCAGCTTAGAGCCTAGCGGGTCCTTTTCGGATACGCAGTATTTT. Amino acids: CASSLEPSGSFSDTQYF.

The gene calls are TRBV6-6 and TRBJ2-2; the D gene is possibly TRBD2 (5 bases). The CDR3 has 14 amino acids. Between the trimmed V and J ends, which lost 7 bases and 1 base, there was a span of 10 bases. Germline CDR1 is MNHNY and CDR2 is SVGAGI (reference sequence). The CDR3 loop reads CASKKRRNTGELFF. The CDR3, as DNA: TGTGCCAGCAAGAAGCGGAGGAACACCGGGGAGCTGTTTTTT.

The genes are TRBV5-6 and TRBJ1-1, with TRBD1 matching over 7 bases. CDR1 SGHDT and CDR2 YYEEEE come from the germline V gene. The CDR3 spans 16 residues. Losses at the gene ends were 3 bases for V and 6 bases for J; bases not matched to a gene: 14. The CDR3 spells CASSSLTGRQNAEAFF. As DNA, the CDR3 is TGTGCCAGCAGCTCACTGACAGGGCGTCAAAACGCTGAAGCTTTCTTT.

The rearrangement links TRBV30 to TRBJ1-4; the match to TRBD1 covers 7 bases. CDR3 length equals 13 residues. Unmatched junction bases numbered 11, after V lost 6 bases and J lost 10 bases. Germline loops: CDR1 GTSNPN, CDR2 SVGIG (reference sequence). CDR3 in amino acids: CACSQGGAGKLFF. CDR3 coding DNA: TGTGCCTGTTCCCAGGGGGGGGCGGGAAAACTGTTTTTT.

The DNA of the CDR3 is TGTGCCTGGGCCCCGGACAGGGGGTCGTTCGAGCAGTACTTC. Encoded protein: CAWAPDRGSFEQYF. The rearrangement joins TRBV30 to TRBJ2-7; 10 positions match TRBD1. The CDR3 has 14 amino acids. J lost 6 bases, V lost 5 bases, and 10 bases had no gene match. CDR1 is GTSNPN, CDR2 SVGIG, per germline (reference sequence).

The chain links TRBV13 to TRBJ1-2, with 11 bases lining up with TRBD1. From germline, CDR1 is PRHDT and CDR2 FYEKMQ (reference sequence). The CDR3 consists of 15 residues. J lost 7 bases, V lost 2 bases, and 6 bases had no gene match. The CDR3 sequence is CASSLQGQGALGYTF. The DNA of the CDR3 is TGTGCCAGCAGCTTACAAGGACAGGGGGCTCTTGGCTACACCTTC.

The CDR3 DNA reads TGCGCCAGCAGCCAAGATGGGTCGCGGGGGAGAGTTGGGACCCAGTACTTC. Encoded protein: CASSQDGSRGRVGTQYF. V gene TRBV4-1 combines with J gene TRBJ2-5; 7 nucleotides align to TRBD2. The CDR3 sequence is 17 residues long. The germline CDR1 and CDR2 sequences are MGHRA and YSYEKL. The V gene end was trimmed by 0 bases and the J gene end by 7 bases; junction bases not matched to a gene: 14.

The V call is TRBV11-2, the J call TRBJ1-1; no clear D gene. CDR1 is SGHAT, CDR2 FQNNGV, per germline. The V gene lost 4 bases and the J gene lost 1 base, with 10 bases spanning the gap. The CDR3 spans 14 residues. Here the CDR3 DNA reads TGTGCCAGCAGCTGGGGAGGAGGGAACACTGAAGCTTTCTTT. This encodes CASSWGGGNTEAFF.

This clone qualifies as medium-sized (0.01 to 0.1%). The V and J genes are TRBV10-3 and TRBJ2-7; D uncertain. Germline values: CDR1 ENHRY, CDR2 SYGVKD. The CDR3 is made up of 14 amino acids. V lost 6 bases and J 5 bases, leaving 17 bases between the germline ends. CDR3 coding DNA: TGTGCCATCAGAGAAGCTGTAGGTAGCCACGAGCAGTACTTC. Translating gives CAIREAVGSHEQYF.

The chain uses TRBV30 and TRBJ2-1; the D gene is possibly TRBD1 (8 bases). Trimming took off 7 bases at V and 4 bases at J, with 20 bases between the two ends. CDR1 is GTSNPN, CDR2 SVGIG, per germline (reference sequence). The CDR3 runs 15 residues. The CDR3 DNA reads as TGTGCCTCAACAGGGGGGCGGGAGAGATACAATGAGCAGTTCTTC. This sequence encodes CASTGGRERYNEQFF.

The chain combines TRBV1 with TRBJ1-5. TRBV1 is labeled a pseudogene. The CDR3 spans 18 residues. This CDR3 reads CTSNELGTHLGSNQPQHF. The CDR3 DNA is TGCACCAGCAACGAACTAGGGACTCACCTTGGGAGCAATCAGCCCCAGCATTTT.

The V gene is TRBV11-3, the J gene TRBJ2-1; a possible D gene is TRBD1 (5 bases). Germline CDR1 reads SGHNT; CDR2 reads YENEEA. CDR3 size: 12 residues. V was pared by 4 bases and J by 8 bases, with 9 bases between. The CDR3 sequence is CASSSQGYEQFF. CDR3 sequence (DNA): TGTGCCAGCAGCTCCCAGGGTTATGAGCAGTTCTTC.

V and J are TRBV10-2 and TRBJ1-5; D is possibly TRBD1 (6 bases). Germline loops: CDR1 WSHSY, CDR2 SAAADI. The CDR3 runs 16 residues. Trimming removed 0 bases at V and 6 bases at J, with 15 bases between. The DNA for the CDR3 is TGCGCCAGCAGTGAGTCCGGGGGGGGGCTCGGTCAGCCCCAGCATTTT. It is translated as CASSESGGGLGQPQHF.

The chain carries TRBV7-2 and TRBJ2-6, with 9 bases aligning to TRBD1. Trimming at V came to 7 bases and at J to 1 base, leaving 8 bases not matched to a gene. The CDR3 contains 17 residues. From germline, CDR1 is SGHTA and CDR2 FQGNSA. CDR3 coding DNA: TGTGCCAGCAAGCGGACAGGGGAAGGATCTGGGGCCAACGTCCTGACTTTC. It codes for CASKRTGEGSGANVLTF.

The gene calls are TRBV7-8 and TRBJ2-1; 7 bases fit TRBD1. The J segment lost 0 bases and the V segment lost 2 bases, leaving 7 bases of the junction unmatched. Germline assignment: CDR1 SGHVS and CDR2 FQNEAQ. This CDR3 is built from 17 residues. CDR3 region: CASSLTRTGGSYNEQFF. The CDR3 DNA reads TGTGCCAGCAGCTTAACCCGGACAGGCGGCTCCTACAATGAGCAGTTCTTC.

The chain carries TRBV7-9 and TRBJ1-2, with TRBD1 as a possible D gene (5 bases). The V gene lost 4 bases and the J gene lost 7 bases, with 13 bases spanning the gap. The CDR3 has 13 residues. Germline V gene lookup returns CDR1 SEHNR and CDR2 FQNEAQ (reference sequence). In DNA form, the CDR3 reads TGTGCCAGCAGCTACCGGGACGGCCTTGGCTACACCTTC. Encoded protein: CASSYRDGLGYTF.

The rearrangement links TRBV29-1 to TRBJ2-3, with no clear D. The V gene's germline CDR1 is SQVTM and CDR2 ANQGSEA. Trimming cost V 7 bases and J 5 bases, with 13 bases left between them. The CDR3 loop spans 12 amino acids. DNA for the CDR3: TGCAGCGCCTCTTTTGAGATAGATACGCAGTATTTT. This gives the protein CSASFEIDTQYF.

The CDR3 nucleotides read TGCGCCAGCGCACTTATCGGGAGGGCCTCCTACGAGCAGTACTTC. Translating it yields CASALIGRASYEQYF. The chain links TRBV10-2 to TRBJ2-7; TRBD2 matches at 8 bases. Germline V gives CDR1 WSHSY, CDR2 SAAADI. The V segment lost 8 bases and the J segment 0 bases; nucleotides outside the gene matches: 9. The CDR3 contains 15 residues.

The rearrangement joins TRBV7-9 to TRBJ1-1, with a weak D call TRBD1 (5 bases). CDR3 length: 15 residues. Germline assignment: CDR1 SEHNR and CDR2 FQNEAQ (reference sequence). V lost 5 bases and J 3 bases, leaving 16 bases between the germline ends. Here the CDR3 DNA reads TGTGCCAGCAGCGCTCCGGGACGGGGCGACACTGAAGCTTTCTTT. Translation gives CASSAPGRGDTEAFF. Supplemented by reference TRBV7-9 and TRBJ1-1, the full variable domain reads DTGVSQNPRHKITKRGQNVTFRCDPISEHNRLYWYRQTLGQGPEFLTYFQNEAQLEKSRLLSDRFSAERPKGSFSTLEIQRTEQGDSAMYLCASSAPGRGDTEAFFGQGTRLTVV.